The next 11 T cell receptor beta chains were all read from a single sample in a study of T cells after yellow fever vaccination. From the 5' RACE reads, TCRdb called clonotypes with MiXCR, one entry per CDR3 protein. The table records a few hundred thousand distinct CDR3 sequences, about 10% of them present only once. This sample comprised CD4+ T cells sorted from PBMCs, obtained 5 days after the yellow fever booster vaccination. The source is a man aged 18 to 30 who received the YFV17D yellow fever vaccine.

This clonotype was observed many times. The chain joins TRBV7-9 to TRBJ2-5; D is perhaps TRBD1 (7 bases). Trimming left V 3 bases short and J 4 bases short, with 12 bases between. The CDR3 is 14 amino acids. From germline, CDR1 is SEHNR and CDR2 FQNEAQ (reference sequence). The CDR3: CASSFSGGRETQYF. The CDR3 bases are TGTGCCAGCAGCTTTTCAGGGGGGAGAGAGACCCAGTACTTC.

This clonotype appeared a few times. The genes are TRBV29-1 and TRBJ2-3; D not certain. Germline lookup yields CDR1 SQVTM and CDR2 ANQGSEA. V dropped 5 bases and J dropped 2 bases, with 14 bases sitting between them. The CDR3 is made up of 14 amino acids. CDR3 sequence reads: CSVSWAIVTDTQYF. Written as DNA, the CDR3 is TGCAGCGTTTCCTGGGCCATCGTCACAGATACGCAGTATTTT.

This clonotype occurred many times. V gene TRBV7-3 combines with J gene TRBJ2-3; TRBD2 agrees at 8 bases. Looked up from germline, CDR1 is SGHTA and CDR2 is FQGTGA. V lost 3 bases and J lost 1; bases outside the gene matches: 3. The CDR3 is 15 residues long. The CDR3 nucleotides are TGTGCCAGCAGCTTCGGGCGGGGGGGCACAGATACGCAGTATTTT. The encoded protein is CASSFGRGGTDTQYF.

J is TRBJ1-1 and V is TRBV6-5; TRBD1 might be the D (6 bases). The length of the CDR3 is 14 residues. Trimming shortened V by 3 bases and J by 5 bases, and 13 bases separated the two germline ends. The germline V gene has CDR1 MNHEY and CDR2 SVGAGI. This CDR3 reads CASSYWGRETEAFF. CDR3 in DNA: TGTGCCAGCAGTTATTGGGGGCGGGAGACTGAAGCTTTCTTT.

Many counts were recorded for this clonotype. The genes are TRBV4-3 and TRBJ1-6; 7 bases are a match to TRBD1. The CDR3 totals 16 residues. With 2 bases clipped from V and 4 bases from J, the junction kept 5 bases outside the gene matches. Germline values: CDR1 LGHNA, CDR2 YSLEER. The CDR3 loop is CASSQRLGQYNSPLHF. The CDR3 nucleotides are TGCGCCAGCAGCCAAAGATTGGGACAGTATAATTCACCCCTCCACTTT.

This clonotype was seen only a few times. The chain employs TRBV23-1 and TRBJ2-3; the D is unclear. TRBV23-1 is designated an ORF whose function remains uncertain. The CDR3 totals 17 residues. Trimming removed 0 bases from V and 6 bases from J, with 19 bases in between. For the CDR3, the DNA is TGCGCCAGCAGTCAATCCCTCAGACCGCCCAAAGCGGATACGCAGTATTTT. It yields the protein CASSQSLRPPKADTQYF.

The table lists this clonotype with a few counts. This rearrangement joins TRBV3-1 to TRBJ2-5; TRBD2 aligns across 10 bases. In germline, CDR1 is LGHDT, CDR2 YNNKEL (reference sequence). Unmatched junction bases numbered 6, after V lost 0 bases and J lost 5 bases. CDR3 length equals 16 residues. CDR3 residues: CASSQDQRGGRETQYF. DNA for the CDR3: TGTGCCAGCAGCCAAGACCAGCGGGGGGGACGGGAGACCCAGTACTTC.

The chain couples TRBV5-1 to TRBJ1-2; unclear D gene. Germline V gene data show CDR1 as SGHRS and CDR2 as YFSETQ. The CDR3 consists of 13 residues. Between the trimmed V and J ends, which lost 0 bases and 4 bases, there was a span of 7 bases. CDR3 DNA sequence: TGCGCCAGCAGCTTGGAAAGGAGCTATGGCTACACCTTC. Its protein is CASSLERSYGYTF.

This clonotype turned up a few times. The V gene is TRBV5-1, the J gene TRBJ1-2; the match to TRBD1 covers 8 bases. V lost 4 bases, J lost 4 bases, and 9 bases stayed unmatched. Germline loops: CDR1 SGHRS, CDR2 YFSETQ. The CDR3 length is 15 residues. The CDR3 DNA is TGCGCCAGCAGCCGCGACAGGGGATTGGGCTATGGCTACACCTTC. Its protein is CASSRDRGLGYGYTF. Looking up the rest from reference TRBV5-1 and TRBJ1-2 gives the full variable domain: KAGVTQTPRYLIKTRGQQVTLSCSPISGHRSVSWYQQTPGQGLQFLFEYFSETQRNKGNFPGRFSGRQFSNSRSEMNVSTLELGDSALYLCASSRDRGLGYGYTFGSGTRLTVV.

This clonotype has at least ten counts. V is TRBV7-2 and J is TRBJ1-1, with unresolved D. Trimming cost V 3 bases and J 1 base, with 9 bases left between them. CDR1 SGHTA and CDR2 FQGNSA come from the germline V gene. This CDR3 is built from 14 residues. The DNA of the CDR3 is TGTGCCAGCAGCTTGCCGACTGAGAACACTGAAGCTTTCTTT. It codes for CASSLPTENTEAFF.

V is TRBV5-5 and J is TRBJ2-1, with D possibly TRBD1 on 6 matching bases. This CDR3 has 12 residues. The germline V and J ends were trimmed by 1 base and 11 bases, with 10 bases remaining between them. Looked up from germline, CDR1 is SGHKS and CDR2 is YYEKEE (reference sequence). CDR3 residues: CASSLRQGKQFF. The CDR3, as DNA: TGTGCCAGCAGCTTGCGTCAGGGGAAGCAGTTCTTC.